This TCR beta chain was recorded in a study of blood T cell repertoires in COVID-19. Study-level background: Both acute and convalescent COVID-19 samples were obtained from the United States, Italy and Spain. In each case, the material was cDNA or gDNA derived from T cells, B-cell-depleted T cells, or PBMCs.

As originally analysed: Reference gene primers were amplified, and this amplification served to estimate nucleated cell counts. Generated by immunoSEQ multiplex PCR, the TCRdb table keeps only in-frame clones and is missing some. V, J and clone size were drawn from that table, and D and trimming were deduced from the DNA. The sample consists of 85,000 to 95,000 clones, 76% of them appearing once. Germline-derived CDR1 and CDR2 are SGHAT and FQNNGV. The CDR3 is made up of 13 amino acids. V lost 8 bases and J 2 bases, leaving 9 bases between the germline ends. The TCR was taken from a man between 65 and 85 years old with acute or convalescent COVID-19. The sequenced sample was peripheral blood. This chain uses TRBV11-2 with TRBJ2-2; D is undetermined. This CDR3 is CASGPVNTGELFF. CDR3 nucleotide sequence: TGTGCCAGCGGCCCAGTCAACACCGGGGAGCTGTTTTTT.